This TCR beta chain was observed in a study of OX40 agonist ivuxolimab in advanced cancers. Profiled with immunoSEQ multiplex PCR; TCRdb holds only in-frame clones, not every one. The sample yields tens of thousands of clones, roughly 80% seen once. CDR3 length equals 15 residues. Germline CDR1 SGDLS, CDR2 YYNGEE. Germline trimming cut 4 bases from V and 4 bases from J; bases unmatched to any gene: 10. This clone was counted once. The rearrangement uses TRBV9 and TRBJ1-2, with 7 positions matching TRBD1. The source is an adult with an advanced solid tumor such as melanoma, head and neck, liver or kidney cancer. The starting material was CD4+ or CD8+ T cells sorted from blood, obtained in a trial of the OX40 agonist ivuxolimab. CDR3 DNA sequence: TGTGCCAGCAGCCCTCGGGACAGCCATCCCTATGGCTACACCTTC. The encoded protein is CASSPRDSHPYGYTF.